The entry below describes one T cell receptor (beta chain). Each single cDNA molecule received a unique molecular identifier. TCRdb re-analysed the 5' RACE reads in MiXCR, keeping a single row per CDR3 protein. The sample includes tens of thousands of distinct CDR3 sequences, approximately 14% seen only once; the top ten take around 5.8%. This sample was included in a study of early T cells in non-severe SARS-CoV-2 infection. Germline loops: CDR1 SGHTA, CDR2 FQGNSA. V was shortened by 2 bases and J by 6 bases, with 7 bases between the two germline ends. This CDR3 region has 13 residues. Source material: whole blood. J is TRBJ2-2 and V is TRBV7-2; the D is unclear. This receptor was obtained from an adult who was a healthcare worker with PCR-confirmed SARS-CoV-2 infection or an uninfected control (not recorded which). Here the CDR3 reads CASSLLGPGELFF. DNA of the CDR3: TGTGCCAGCAGCTTACTAGGCCCCGGGGAGCTGTTTTTT.